The clone carrying this T cell receptor beta chain came up many times. These data originate in a study of neurological immune-mediated disorders. TCRdb reprocessed the 5' RACE reads with MiXCR, giving one entry per CDR3 protein. The sample yields about 24,000 distinct CDR3 sequences, 13% seen once. The V and J ends lost 7 bases and 3 bases, in that order; junction bases with no gene match: 10. Looked up from germline, CDR1 is LNHDA and CDR2 is SQIVND (reference sequence). This CDR3 comprises 16 residues. This receptor was taken from a woman between 35 and 50 years old with HTLV-1-associated myelopathy (HAM/TSP). The sample consisted of PBMCs. The chain is built from TRBV19 and TRBJ1-5; 9 nucleotides match TRBD1. In DNA, the CDR3 is TGTGCCAGTAACCCCCGGGGGACAGGGAACAATCAGCCCCAGCATTTT. Amino acid sequence: CASNPRGTGNNQPQHF.